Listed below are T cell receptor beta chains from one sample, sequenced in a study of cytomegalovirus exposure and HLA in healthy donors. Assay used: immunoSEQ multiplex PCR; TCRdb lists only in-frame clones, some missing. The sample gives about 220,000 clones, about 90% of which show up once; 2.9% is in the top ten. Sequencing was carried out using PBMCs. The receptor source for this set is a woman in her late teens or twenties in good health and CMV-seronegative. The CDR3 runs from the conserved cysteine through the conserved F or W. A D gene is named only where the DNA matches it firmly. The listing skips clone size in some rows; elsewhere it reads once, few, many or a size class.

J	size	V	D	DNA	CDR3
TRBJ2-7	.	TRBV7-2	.	TGTGCCAGCAGCCCAGGCGTGGCCTCCTACGAGCAGTACTTC	CASSPGVASYEQYF
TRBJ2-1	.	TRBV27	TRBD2	TGTGCCAGCAGTTTATCGGCGGGAGGGCCTAACCACAATGAGCAGTTCTTC	CASSLSAGGPNHNEQFF
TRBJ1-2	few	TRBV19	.	TGTGCCAGTCAACCCTTTACAGATAACTATGGCTACACCTTC	CASQPFTDNYGYTF
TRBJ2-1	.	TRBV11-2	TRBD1	TGTGCCAGCAGCTTAGCCCGGGACAGGGTCTACAATGAGCAGTTCTTC	CASSLARDRVYNEQFF
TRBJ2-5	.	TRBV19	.	TGTGCCAGTAGTATAGCGGGGGAGACCCAGTACTTC	CASSIAGETQYF
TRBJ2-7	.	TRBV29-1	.	TGCAGCGTCACCCGCGGTGGAGGGGCCGAGCAGTACTTC	CSVTRGGGAEQYF
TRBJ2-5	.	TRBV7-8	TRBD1	TGTGCCAGCAGCTCCCTGGGACAGAAAGAGACCCAGTACTTC	CASSSLGQKETQYF
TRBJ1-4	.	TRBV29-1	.	TGCAGCGTCCAGATGAATGAAAAACTGTTTTTT	CSVQMNEKLFF
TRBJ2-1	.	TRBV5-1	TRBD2	TGCGCCAGCAGTCGAGTAGCGGGAGGAAACGGTGAGCAGTTCTTC	CASSRVAGGNGEQFF
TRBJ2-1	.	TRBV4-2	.	TGTGCCAGCAGCCGCAATTCGGGAGAGTACAATGAGCAGTTCTTC	CASSRNSGEYNEQFF
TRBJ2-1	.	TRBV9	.	TGTGCCAGTTGCCGAGGGTCGGGAGTGCCAAGCTCCTACAATGAGCAGTTCTTC	CASCRGSGVPSSYNEQFF
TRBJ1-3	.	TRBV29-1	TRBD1	TGCAGCGTTGAAGATGAGAACAGGGGGGGAAACACCATATATTTT	CSVEDENRGGNTIYF
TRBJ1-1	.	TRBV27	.	TGTGCCAGCAGTTTAATGGCGCCGGGGGACACTGAAGCTTTCTTT	CASSLMAPGDTEAFF
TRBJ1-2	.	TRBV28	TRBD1	TGTGCCAGCAGCCTAGAACAGGGGTGGGGCTACACCTTC	CASSLEQGWGYTF
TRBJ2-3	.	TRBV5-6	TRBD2	TGTGCCAGCAGCTCCGGACTAGCGCCCTCTAAGTATTTT	CASSSGLAPSKYF
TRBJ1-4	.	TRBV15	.	TGTGCCACCAGCAGAGATTATAACAGGGATGAAAAACTGTTTTTT	CATSRDYNRDEKLFF
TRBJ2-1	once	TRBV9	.	TGTGCCAGCAGCGTCGGACTGGGGTGGGATGAGCAGTTCTTC	CASSVGLGWDEQFF
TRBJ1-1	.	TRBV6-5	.	TGTGCCAGCAGTTACCTAGGGGACATGACTGAAGCTTTCTTT	CASSYLGDMTEAFF
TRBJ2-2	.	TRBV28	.	TGTGCCAGCAGTTTATCCACTCTAAGTAGGGAGCTGTTTTTT	CASSLSTLSRELFF
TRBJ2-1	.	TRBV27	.	TGTGCCAGCAGTTTATTGGGGCGGGGCGGTGAGCAGTTCTTC	CASSLLGRGGEQFF
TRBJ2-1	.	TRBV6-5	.	TGTGCCAGCAGTCCCTACCTTCGGGGCAATGAGCAGTTCTTC	CASSPYLRGNEQFF
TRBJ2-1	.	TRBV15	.	TGTGCCACCAGCAGAGTTAGCGGAAATTACAATGAGCAGTTCTTC	CATSRVSGNYNEQFF
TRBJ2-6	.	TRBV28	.	TGTGCCAGTTCTAATACCCTCGGGTCTGGGGCCAACGTCCTGACTTTC	CASSNTLGSGANVLTF
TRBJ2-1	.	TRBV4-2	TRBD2	TGTGCCAGCAGCCAAGATATAGCGGGAGATTTCTCCTACAATGAGCAGTTCTTC	CASSQDIAGDFSYNEQFF
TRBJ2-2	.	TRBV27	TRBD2	TGTGCCAGCAGTTCAAGGACTAGGGTGAACACCGGGGAGCTGTTTTTT	CASSSRTRVNTGELFF
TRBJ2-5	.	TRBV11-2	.	TGTGCCAGCAGCACGACAGAGGCTCCAGGGACCCAGTACTTC	CASSTTEAPGTQYF
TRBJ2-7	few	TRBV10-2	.	TGCGCCAGCAGTGATCGGACAAGCTACGAGCAGTACTTC	CASSDRTSYEQYF
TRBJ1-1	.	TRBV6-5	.	TGTGCCAGCAGCCGATTGCAGAATGAAGCTTTCTTT	CASSRLQNEAFF
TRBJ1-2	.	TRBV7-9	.	TGTGCCAGCAGCTTAAGGAGCTATGGCTACACCTTC	CASSLRSYGYTF
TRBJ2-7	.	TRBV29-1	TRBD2	TGCAGCGTTGAACTAGCGGGGACCTCCTACGAGCAGTACTTC	CSVELAGTSYEQYF
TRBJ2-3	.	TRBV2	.	TGTGCCAGCAGTGAAGGTTTCGAGCGGACCACAGATACGCAGTATTTT	CASSEGFERTTDTQYF
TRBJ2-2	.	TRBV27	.	TGTGCCAGCAGTTTCCGGACGACTATCGCGAACACCGGGGAGCTGTTTTTT	CASSFRTTIANTGELFF
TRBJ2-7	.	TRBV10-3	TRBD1	TGTGCCATCAGTGAGCCTAACGCACTACAGGGGACCTACGAGCAGTACTTC	CAISEPNALQGTYEQYF
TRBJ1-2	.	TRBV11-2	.	TGTGCCAGCAGCTTAGGGGCAGGGTCCTATGGCTACACCTTC	CASSLGAGSYGYTF
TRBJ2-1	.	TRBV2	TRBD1	TGTGCCAGCGGACAGGGGATCGGTGAGCAGTTCTTC	CASGQGIGEQFF
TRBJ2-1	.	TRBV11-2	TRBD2	TGTGCCAGCAGCTTAGGCCCTAGCGGGAGGGGTGGGCAGTTCTTC	CASSLGPSGRGGQFF
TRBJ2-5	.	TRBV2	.	TGTGCCAGCAGGAAGCTTCAAGAGACCCAGTACTTC	CASRKLQETQYF
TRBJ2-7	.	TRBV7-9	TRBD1	TGTGCCAGCAGCTCAGACAGGGCACCATCCTACGAGCAGTACTTC	CASSSDRAPSYEQYF
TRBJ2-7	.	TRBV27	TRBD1	TGTGCCAGCAGCTCACTCCAGGGGGCCACTGGGAACGAACAGTACTTC	CASSSLQGATGNEQYF
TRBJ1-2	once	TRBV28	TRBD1	TGTGCCAGCAGTTCCACCTTGGGGACAGTCTATGGCTACACCTTC	CASSSTLGTVYGYTF
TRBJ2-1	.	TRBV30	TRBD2	TGTGCCTGGAGTACGGGAAGGACTAGCCCTCGCAATGAGCAGTTCTTC	CAWSTGRTSPRNEQFF
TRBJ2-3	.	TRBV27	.	TGTGCCAGTTCCTCCGCCAGGAACACAGATACGCAGTATTTT	CASSSARNTDTQYF
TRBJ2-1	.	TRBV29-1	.	TGCAGCGCATCATCCTACAATGAGCAGTTCTTC	CSASSYNEQFF
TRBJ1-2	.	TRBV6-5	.	TGTGCCAGCAGCCAAACAGCTAACTATGGCTACACCTTC	CASSQTANYGYTF
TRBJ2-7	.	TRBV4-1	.	TGCGCCAGCAGCGATCCAGGGGGGAGCTCCTACGAGCAGTACTTC	CASSDPGGSSYEQYF
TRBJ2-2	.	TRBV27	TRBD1	TGTGCCAGCAGACTTGACAGGGCTCCTATTAACACCGGGGAGCTGTTTTTT	CASRLDRAPINTGELFF
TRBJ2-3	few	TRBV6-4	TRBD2	TGTGCCAGCAGTGACGGGGGGGGCACAGATACGCAGTATTTT	CASSDGGGTDTQYF
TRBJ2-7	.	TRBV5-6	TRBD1	TGTGCCAGCAGTCCGCGGGGAGGACAGGGTTCATTCTACGAGCAGTACTTC	CASSPRGGQGSFYEQYF
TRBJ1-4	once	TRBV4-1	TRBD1	TGCGCCAGCAGCCAAATCTACAGGGGGCCTAATGAAAAACTGTTTTTT	CASSQIYRGPNEKLFF
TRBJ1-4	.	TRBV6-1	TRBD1	TGTGCCAGCAGTGTCCGGGACAGGGGGCCGACTAATGAAAAACTGTTTTTT	CASSVRDRGPTNEKLFF
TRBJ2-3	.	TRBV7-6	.	TGTGCCAGCAGGGGAGGAGGGACAGATACGCAGTATTTT	CASRGGGTDTQYF